One and the same sample provided the 22 T cell receptor beta chains below, sequenced in a study of CD8 T cells in ankylosing spondylitis. Study-level points and caveats: Characteristic, it appeared, of ankylosing spondylitis blood was a TCR beta motif of 7 or 8 highly homologous variants.

From the 5' RACE reads, TCRdb called clonotypes with MiXCR, one entry per CDR3 protein. The table lists approximately 300,000 distinct CDR3 sequences, roughly 8% of them singletons. Their specific antigens are unknown. The sample was blood, either unsorted or a sorted T cell fraction (not recorded which). The receptors come from a male donor with ankylosing spondylitis.

This chain links TRBV10-3 with TRBJ2-7; no definite D call. The CDR3 is 12 residues long. V was trimmed by 4 bases and J by 7 bases, leaving 11 bases between them. Germline V CDR1 and CDR2: ENHRY, SYGVKD. CDR3 in amino acids: CAISGGGREQYF. CDR3 sequence (DNA): TGTGCCATCAGTGGTGGCGGTCGGGAGCAGTACTTC.

This chain uses TRBV29-1 with TRBJ2-3, with 7 bases that match TRBD2. There are 12 residues in the CDR3. The J segment lost 4 bases and the V segment lost 7 bases, leaving 5 bases of the junction unmatched. CDR1 and CDR2 from the germline V gene are SQVTM and ANQGSEA. CDR3 coding DNA: TGCAGCGAAGGACTAGTCGCAGATACGCAGTATTTT. Amino acids: CSEGLVADTQYF.

The gene calls are TRBV4-1 and TRBJ1-5, with no clear D. CDR1 and CDR2 (germline): MGHRA, YSYEKL. This CDR3 has 15 amino acids. V shed 4 bases and J shed 4 bases, with 14 bases lying between them. Written as DNA, the CDR3 is TGCGCCAGCAGCCCCCTAAGGAGTGGGAATCAGCCCCAGCATTTT. It is translated as CASSPLRSGNQPQHF.

This clonotype turned up a few times. V is TRBV27 and J is TRBJ2-7, with D maybe TRBD2 (6 bases). The length of the CDR3 is 15 residues. Germline values: CDR1 MNHEY, CDR2 SMNVEV (reference sequence). V lost 5 bases to trimming and J lost 0 bases, with 14 bases between them. In nucleotides, the CDR3 is TGTGCCAGCAGTAAAGGGACTCGAAGCTCCTACGAGCAGTACTTC. Amino acid sequence: CASSKGTRSSYEQYF.

This clonotype showed up many times. V and J are TRBV7-2 and TRBJ2-3; 7 nucleotides match TRBD2. The length of the CDR3 is 16 residues. CDR1 and CDR2 (germline): SGHTA, FQGNSA. V dropped 1 base and J dropped 0; count of bases not matched to a gene: 4. CDR3 DNA sequence: TGTGCCAGCAGCTTAGTCGGCGGGAGAAGCACAGATACGCAGTATTTT. This gives the protein CASSLVGGRSTDTQYF. Full variable domain (remainder filled in from reference TRBV7-2 and TRBJ2-3): GAGVSQSPSNKVTEKGKDVELRCDPISGHTALYWYRQSLGQGLEFLIYFQGNSAPDKSGLPSDRFSAERTGGSVSTLTIQRTQQEDSAVYLCASSLVGGRSTDTQYFGPGTRLTVL.

This clonotype was seen a few times. The chain is built from TRBV5-1 and TRBJ2-7, with 11 bases that match TRBD2. With V trimmed by 4 bases and J by 0 bases, 6 bases remained unmatched. CDR1 and CDR2 (germline): SGHRS, YFSETQ. The CDR3 loop spans 16 amino acids. CDR3 in DNA: TGCGCCAGCAGCGACACTCTAGCGGGAGGCTCCTACGAGCAGTACTTC. Amino acid sequence: CASSDTLAGGSYEQYF.

The CDR3 here is CAISESPTGRTGELFF. The CDR3 DNA reads TGTGCCATCAGTGAGTCCCCGACAGGGAGGACCGGGGAGCTGTTTTTT. This rearrangement joins TRBV10-3 to TRBJ2-2, with D perhaps matching TRBD1 (7 bases). The length of the CDR3 is 16 residues. The germline gives CDR1 ENHRY, CDR2 SYGVKD. The V gene lost 0 bases and the J gene lost 5 bases, with 13 bases spanning the gap.

This clonotype was picked up a small number of times. This chain joins TRBV5-1 and TRBJ2-3, with D maybe TRBD1 (5 bases). The germline gives CDR1 SGHRS, CDR2 YFSETQ. Deletions cut 0 bases from V and 0 bases from J, with 14 bases between. This CDR3 is 17 amino acids long. Here the CDR3 DNA reads TGCGCCAGCAGCTTGGAAGAAGGGGCATCTAGCACAGATACGCAGTATTTT. It encodes CASSLEEGASSTDTQYF.

This clonotype occurred many times. The rearrangement joins TRBV5-1 to TRBJ1-1; possibly TRBD1 for D (6 bases). V lost 6 bases and J lost 3, with 24 bases in between. In germline, CDR1 is SGHRS, CDR2 YFSETQ. The CDR3 length is 17 residues. The CDR3 protein is CASIRGDNLRRDTEAFF. The CDR3 DNA follows: TGCGCCAGCATTCGGGGGGACAACCTCCGAAGGGACACTGAAGCTTTCTTT.

The sample holds many counts of this clonotype. The chain combines TRBV29-1 with TRBJ2-3; D ambiguous. The CDR3 totals 12 residues. Germline V lookup: CDR1 SQVTM, CDR2 ANQGSEA. V gave up 3 bases and J gave up 3 bases, with 7 bases separating them. The chain's CDR3 is CSVDGPTDTQYF. The CDR3 nucleotides are TGCAGCGTTGATGGGCCGACAGATACGCAGTATTTT.

The sample holds many counts of this clonotype. The V call is TRBV4-1, the J call TRBJ2-2; 14 bases match TRBD2. Germline loops: CDR1 MGHRA, CDR2 YSYEKL. After removal of 3 bases from V and 4 bases from J, the junction contained 7 bases not matched to a gene. This CDR3 has 18 amino acids. This CDR3 is CASSQGGLAGVGTGELFF. In DNA, the CDR3 is TGCGCCAGCAGCCAGGGGGGACTAGCGGGAGTAGGCACCGGGGAGCTGTTTTTT.

V is TRBV15 and J is TRBJ1-1; 9 bases align to TRBD1. Germline lookup yields CDR1 LNHNV and CDR2 YYDKDF (reference sequence). This CDR3 comprises 13 residues. J lost 1 base, V lost 6 bases, and 0 bases had no gene match. The CDR3: CATRQGANTEAFF. The CDR3 DNA follows: TGTGCCACCAGACAGGGGGCGAACACTGAAGCTTTCTTT.

This clonotype was counted only a few times. This rearrangement joins TRBV20-1 to TRBJ1-6, with a weak D call TRBD1 (5 bases). Trimming shortened V by 1 base and J by 5 bases, and 21 bases separated the two germline ends. Per germline, CDR1 DFQATT and CDR2 SNEGSKA (reference sequence). The CDR3 has 18 residues. The CDR3: CSARATPPQGVNNSPLHF. The CDR3 DNA sequence: TGCAGTGCTAGAGCCACCCCACCCCAGGGCGTTAATAATTCACCCCTCCACTTT.

This clonotype appeared a few times. The V call is TRBV18, the J call TRBJ2-1; 8 nucleotides align to TRBD2. Germline V gene data show CDR1 as KGHSH and CDR2 as LQKENI. The CDR3 contains 15 residues. V shed 2 bases, J shed 7 bases, and the junction held 7 bases outside the gene matches. CDR3 sequence reads: CASSPGSGRTNEQFF. CDR3 DNA sequence: TGTGCCAGCTCACCAGGGAGCGGGAGAACAAATGAGCAGTTCTTC.

This clonotype occurred many times. The rearrangement joins TRBV20-1 to TRBJ2-7, with no clear D. The CDR3 runs 12 residues. Germline loops: CDR1 DFQATT, CDR2 SNEGSKA (reference sequence). Trimming removed 0 bases from V and 5 bases from J, with 8 bases in between. CDR3 protein: CSARDRLHEQYF. The CDR3 DNA reads TGCAGTGCTAGAGACCGTTTACACGAGCAGTACTTC.

The chain has TRBV6-1 and TRBJ2-7, with TRBD2 matching 8 bases. This CDR3 contains 12 residues. The germline CDR1 and CDR2 sequences are MNHNS and SASEGT. V was clipped by 6 bases and J by 5 bases; unmatched bases: 3. The CDR3 bases are TGTGCCAGCAGGGGTAGCGGGAACGAGCAGTACTTC. Protein sequence: CASRGSGNEQYF.

The chain uses TRBV20-1 and TRBJ1-2; no firm D call. The germline CDR1 and CDR2 sequences are DFQATT and SNEGSKA (reference sequence). The CDR3 has 13 residues. V was cut by 5 bases and J by 0 bases, with 10 bases left in between. CDR3 bases: TGCAGTGCTCCCGGACCAGCTAACTATGGCTACACCTTC. The encoded protein is CSAPGPANYGYTF.

This clonotype was detected only a few times. The gene calls are TRBV24-1 and TRBJ2-1, with D perhaps assigned TRBD1 or TRBD2 (5 bases each). The CDR3 extends over 18 amino acids. Between the trimmed V and J ends, which lost 5 bases and 3 bases, there was a span of 22 bases. Germline loops: CDR1 KGHDR, CDR2 SFDVKD. In nucleotides, the CDR3 is TGTGCCACCAGTGGCGAGATGGGGCCGGGAAGGAACTACAATGAGCAGTTCTTC. Its protein product is CATSGEMGPGRNYNEQFF.

This clonotype was picked up a small number of times. V and J are TRBV5-1 and TRBJ1-1; D remains ambiguous. Per germline, CDR1 SGHRS and CDR2 YFSETQ. The ends were cut back, 4 bases at V and 1 base at J, with 14 bases in the middle. The CDR3 has 15 residues. Written as DNA, the CDR3 is TGCGCCAGCAGCCGATTTACGGACGGGAACACTGAAGCTTTCTTT. This codes for CASSRFTDGNTEAFF. The whole variable domain, remainder taken from reference TRBV5-1 and TRBJ1-1, is KAGVTQTPRYLIKTRGQQVTLSCSPISGHRSVSWYQQTPGQGLQFLFEYFSETQRNKGNFPGRFSGRQFSNSRSEMNVSTLELGDSALYLCASSRFTDGNTEAFFGQGTRLTVV.

The gene calls are TRBV29-1 and TRBJ2-1; D remains unclear. The CDR3 spans 15 residues. V lost 0 bases, J lost 2 bases, and 11 bases lay in between. Germline CDR1 and CDR2: SQVTM and ANQGSEA. CDR3 nucleotide sequence: TGCAGCGTTGAAGAGGTCCCCCCCGCCTACAATGAGCAGTTCTTC. Protein: CSVEEVPPAYNEQFF.

V is TRBV29-1 and J is TRBJ2-7; TRBD1 matches 8 bases. The CDR3 is made up of 14 amino acids. V was clipped by 4 bases and J by 5 bases; unmatched bases: 10. Germline V gives CDR1 SQVTM, CDR2 ANQGSEA. The CDR3 protein is CSVVRDRSSNEQYF. The CDR3 region has the DNA TGCAGCGTTGTTCGGGACAGGTCTTCTAACGAGCAGTACTTC.

This clonotype was counted many times. This chain joins TRBV29-1 and TRBJ2-5; the match to TRBD2 covers 16 bases. Germline loops: CDR1 SQVTM, CDR2 ANQGSEA. V dropped 4 bases and J dropped 0; count of bases not matched to a gene: 5. The CDR3 is made up of 17 amino acids. CDR3 DNA sequence: TGCAGCGTTGCAGTGGGACTAGCGGGAGGGTACCAAGAGACCCAGTACTTC. Its protein is CSVAVGLAGGYQETQYF.